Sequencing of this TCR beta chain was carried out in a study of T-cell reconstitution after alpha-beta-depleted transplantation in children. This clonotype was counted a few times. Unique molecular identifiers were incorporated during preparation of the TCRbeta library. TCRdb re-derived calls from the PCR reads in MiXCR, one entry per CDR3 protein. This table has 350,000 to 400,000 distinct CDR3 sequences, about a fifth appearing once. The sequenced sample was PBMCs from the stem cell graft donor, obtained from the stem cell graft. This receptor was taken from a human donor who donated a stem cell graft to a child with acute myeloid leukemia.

CDR3 protein: CASSQGRRGDAGANVLTF. The CDR3 coding sequence is TGTGCCAGCAGCCAAGGTCGGAGGGGTGACGCTGGGGCCAACGTCCTGACTTTC. The chain has TRBV3-1 and TRBJ2-6; the D gene is possibly TRBD2 (6 bases). V lost 1 base, J lost 2 bases, and 15 bases lay in between. The CDR3 totals 18 residues. Germline CDR1 LGHDT, CDR2 YNNKEL (reference sequence).